The rows below give T cell receptor beta chains drawn from one sample of a study of CD8 T cells in ankylosing spondylitis. TCRdb independently ran MiXCR on the 5' RACE reads; one entry per CDR3 protein. This table holds around 770,000 distinct CDR3 sequences, 12% found once. Sequencing was performed on blood, either unsorted or a sorted T cell fraction (not recorded which). Source of these receptors: a male donor with ankylosing spondylitis. The CDR3 runs from the conserved cysteine through the conserved F or W. Fields, in order: clone size, V gene, D gene, J gene, CDR3 protein, CDR3 DNA. D genes are given only for firm matches. Clone size appears in some rows only: once, few, many, or a class for an expanded clone.

abundance: -; v_gene: TRBV12-3/TRBV12-4; d_gene: TRBD1; j_gene: TRBJ2-2; CDR3aa: CASSWGQGITTGELFF; CDR3nt: TGTGCCAGCAGTTGGGGACAGGGGATTACCACCGGGGAGCTGTTTTTT
abundance: few; v_gene: TRBV6-5; d_gene: -; j_gene: TRBJ1-1; CDR3aa: CASSYTPRSGTEAFF; CDR3nt: TGTGCCAGCAGTTACACTCCTAGGTCGGGCACTGAAGCTTTCTTT
abundance: many; v_gene: TRBV7-2; d_gene: TRBD2; j_gene: TRBJ2-1; CDR3aa: CASTPRLAGDNEQFF; CDR3nt: TGTGCCAGCACCCCCAGACTAGCGGGGGACAATGAGCAGTTCTTC
abundance: few; v_gene: TRBV20-1; d_gene: TRBD1; j_gene: TRBJ1-3; CDR3aa: CSARPPRTGRDTIYF; CDR3nt: TGCAGTGCTAGGCCTCCTAGGACAGGGCGGGACACCATATATTTT
abundance: few; v_gene: TRBV11-2; d_gene: -; j_gene: TRBJ1-4; CDR3aa: CASSPARDNNEKLFF; CDR3nt: TGTGCCAGCAGTCCGGCCAGGGACAATAATGAAAAACTGTTTTTT
abundance: -; v_gene: TRBV20-1; d_gene: TRBD2; j_gene: TRBJ2-1; CDR3aa: CSARHLSGGHNEQFF; CDR3nt: TGCAGTGCTAGACACTTAAGCGGGGGGCACAATGAGCAGTTCTTC
abundance: few; v_gene: TRBV7-2; d_gene: TRBD1; j_gene: TRBJ1-5; CDR3aa: CASSPDRGREGQPQHF; CDR3nt: TGTGCCAGCAGCCCAGACAGGGGGCGAGAGGGTCAGCCCCAGCATTTT
abundance: few; v_gene: TRBV7-8; d_gene: -; j_gene: TRBJ2-5; CDR3aa: CASRREFQETQYF; CDR3nt: TGTGCCAGCAGAAGGGAGTTTCAAGAGACCCAGTACTTC
abundance: -; v_gene: TRBV10-3; d_gene: -; j_gene: TRBJ1-3; CDR3aa: CAISETRAVTGNTIYF; CDR3nt: TGTGCCATCAGTGAGACCAGGGCCGTCACTGGAAACACCATATATTTT
abundance: -; v_gene: TRBV2; d_gene: TRBD2; j_gene: TRBJ2-1; CDR3aa: CASSELAGPYNEQFF; CDR3nt: TGTGCCAGCAGTGAGTTAGCGGGGCCCTACAATGAGCAGTTCTTC
abundance: -; v_gene: TRBV5-1; d_gene: -; j_gene: TRBJ2-3; CDR3aa: CASSLGIRGFTDTQYF; CDR3nt: TGCGCCAGCAGCTTGGGAATCAGGGGCTTTACAGATACGCAGTATTTT
abundance: -; v_gene: TRBV29-1; d_gene: -; j_gene: TRBJ1-3; CDR3aa: CSVGSASGNTIYF; CDR3nt: TGCAGCGTTGGGTCGGCCTCTGGAAACACCATATATTTT
abundance: -; v_gene: TRBV7-9; d_gene: -; j_gene: TRBJ2-3; CDR3aa: CASSSSPYSTQYF; CDR3nt: TGTGCCAGCAGCTCCTCCCCCTACTCTACGCAGTATTTT
abundance: few; v_gene: TRBV18; d_gene: TRBD1; j_gene: TRBJ1-1; CDR3aa: CASSMGQGAEAFF; CDR3nt: TGTGCCAGCTCAATGGGACAGGGGGCTGAAGCTTTCTTT
abundance: -; v_gene: TRBV24-1; d_gene: TRBD2; j_gene: TRBJ2-1; CDR3aa: CATSDLGTSGSAYNEQFF; CDR3nt: TGTGCCACCAGTGATTTAGGGACTAGCGGGAGTGCCTACAATGAGCAGTTCTTC
abundance: few; v_gene: TRBV6-6; d_gene: -; j_gene: TRBJ2-7; CDR3aa: CASRRSLEQYF; CDR3nt: TGTGCCAGCCGCCGCTCCCTCGAGCAGTACTTC
abundance: few; v_gene: TRBV9; d_gene: -; j_gene: TRBJ2-2; CDR3aa: CASSWGSDTGELFF; CDR3nt: TGTGCCAGCAGCTGGGGGAGCGACACCGGGGAGCTGTTTTTT
abundance: -; v_gene: TRBV20-1; d_gene: -; j_gene: TRBJ2-3; CDR3aa: CSAIGTPVDTQYF; CDR3nt: TGCAGTGCTATAGGGACCCCCGTGGATACGCAGTATTTT
abundance: few; v_gene: TRBV11-1; d_gene: TRBD1; j_gene: TRBJ1-2; CDR3aa: CASRRTGGRGYTF; CDR3nt: TGTGCCAGCAGACGAACAGGGGGTCGCGGCTACACCTTC
abundance: -; v_gene: TRBV20-1; d_gene: -; j_gene: TRBJ1-2; CDR3aa: CSARDRAIYTSSYTF; CDR3nt: TGCAGTGCTAGAGATCGGGCAATCTACACGTCCAGCTACACCTTC
abundance: -; v_gene: TRBV12-2; d_gene: -; j_gene: TRBJ1-5; CDR3aa: CASRFDRVGNQPQHF; CDR3nt: TGTGCAAGTCGCTTCGACAGGGTTGGCAATCAGCCCCAGCATTTT
abundance: many; v_gene: TRBV12-3/TRBV12-4; d_gene: -; j_gene: TRBJ2-1; CDR3aa: CASSLRRESYNEQFF; CDR3nt: TGTGCCAGCAGTTTAAGGCGGGAATCCTACAATGAGCAGTTCTTC
abundance: -; v_gene: TRBV5-1; d_gene: -; j_gene: TRBJ1-1; CDR3aa: CASSFLEGNTEAFF; CDR3nt: TGCGCCAGCAGCTTCCTGGAGGGTAACACTGAAGCTTTCTTT
abundance: -; v_gene: TRBV5-1; d_gene: -; j_gene: TRBJ2-1; CDR3aa: CASSEMGLRNEQFF; CDR3nt: TGCGCCAGCAGTGAGATGGGGCTCCGCAATGAGCAGTTCTTC
abundance: -; v_gene: TRBV4-1; d_gene: TRBD2; j_gene: TRBJ2-2; CDR3aa: CASSLGLAGGPNTGELFF; CDR3nt: TGCGCCAGCAGCCTAGGACTAGCGGGGGGACCGAACACCGGGGAGCTGTTTTTT
abundance: few; v_gene: TRBV6-1; d_gene: TRBD1; j_gene: TRBJ1-1; CDR3aa: CASNVDRVGTEAFF; CDR3nt: TGTGCCAGCAACGTTGACAGGGTAGGCACTGAAGCTTTCTTT